This T cell receptor beta chain was recorded in a study of blood T cells in healthy people across ages. The V and J ends lost 3 bases and 5 bases respectively, with 19 bases between them. The CDR3 loop spans 16 amino acids. Per the germline V gene, CDR1 is MNHNY and CDR2 is SVGAGI (reference sequence). Using a J-beta primer mix together with a sample-barcoded 5' primer, a second PCR was run for about 6 to 11 cycles. One entry per CDR3 protein, called by TCRdb with MiXCR from the 5' RACE reads. Of hundreds of thousands of distinct CDR3 sequences in the sample, around 21% were seen once. The genes are TRBV6-6 and TRBJ2-5; possible D gene TRBD2, 7 bases. The sequence was obtained from a man aged 65 to 79 in good health. The sample was blood. In DNA, the CDR3 is TGTGCCAGCAGTTATAGTCGGGCGGGGGCCTCCGAGACCCAGTACTTC. Amino acid sequence: CASSYSRAGASETQYF.